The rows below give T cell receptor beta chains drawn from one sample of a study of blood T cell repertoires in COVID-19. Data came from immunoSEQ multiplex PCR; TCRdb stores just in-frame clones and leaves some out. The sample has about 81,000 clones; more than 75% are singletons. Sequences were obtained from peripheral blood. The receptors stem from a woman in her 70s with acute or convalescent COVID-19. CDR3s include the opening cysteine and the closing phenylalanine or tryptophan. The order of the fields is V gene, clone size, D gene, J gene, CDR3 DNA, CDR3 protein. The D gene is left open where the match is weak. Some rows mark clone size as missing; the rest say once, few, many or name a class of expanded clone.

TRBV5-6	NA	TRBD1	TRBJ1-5	TGTGCCAGCAGCTTGCTACACGGGACAGGGGGCAATCAGCCCCAGCATTTT	CASSLLHGTGGNQPQHF
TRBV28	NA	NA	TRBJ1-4	TGTGCCAGCAGTTTAGTACAGGCTAATGAAAAACTGTTTTTT	CASSLVQANEKLFF
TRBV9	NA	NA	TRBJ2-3	TGTGCCAGCAGCGTAGGAATAGGGGAGGGCACAGATACGCAGTATTTT	CASSVGIGEGTDTQYF
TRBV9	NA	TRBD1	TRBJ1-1	TGTGCCAGCAGCGTGGCAGGGGGAAACACTGAAGCTTTCTTT	CASSVAGGNTEAFF
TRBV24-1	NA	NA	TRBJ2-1	TGTGCCACCAGTGATGCGTCACGGGAAAACAATGAGCAGTTCTTC	CATSDASRENNEQFF
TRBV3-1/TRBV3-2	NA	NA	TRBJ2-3	TGTGCCAGCAGCCTGAGGCAGCCAGATACGCAGTATTTT	CASSLRQPDTQYF
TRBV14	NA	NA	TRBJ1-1	TGTGCCAGCAGCCAACTGTCGTACCGTCTATCGGGGGTCATGAACACTGAAGCTTTCTTT	CASSQLSYRLSGVMNTEAFF
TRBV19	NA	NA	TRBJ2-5	TGTGCCAGTAGTATTGCTCAGTCTGGGGGGGAGACCCAGTACTTC	CASSIAQSGGETQYF
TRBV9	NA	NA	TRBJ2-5	TGTGCCAGCAGCGTAGGGATGGTGACAGGAGAGACCCAGTACTTC	CASSVGMVTGETQYF
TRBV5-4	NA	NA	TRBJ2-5	TGTGCCAGCAGCTTGAGCTTGGGGGCAGAGACCCAGTACTTC	CASSLSLGAETQYF
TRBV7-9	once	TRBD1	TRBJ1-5	TGTGCCAGCAGCCCAAACAGGGGCGCCAATCAGCCCCAGCATTTT	CASSPNRGANQPQHF
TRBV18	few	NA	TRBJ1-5	TGTGCCAGCTCACCATTATCAGGGGTTCAGCCCCAGCATTTT	CASSPLSGVQPQHF
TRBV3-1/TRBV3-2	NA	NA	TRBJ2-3	TGTGCCAGCAGCCAAGATCATATACAGGCCGGAGATACGCAGTATTTT	CASSQDHIQAGDTQYF
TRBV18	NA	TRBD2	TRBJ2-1	TGTGCCAGCTCACCTTGGTCCGGGAGGGAATCCTACAATGAGCAGTTCTTC	CASSPWSGRESYNEQFF
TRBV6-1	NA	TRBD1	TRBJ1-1	TGTGCCAGCAGTGATGTGATGAGACAGGGTACTGAAGCTTTCTTT	CASSDVMRQGTEAFF
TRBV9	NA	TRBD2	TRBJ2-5	TGTGCCAGCAGCGGAAGCGGGATGGGTCCAGAGACCCAGTACTTC	CASSGSGMGPETQYF
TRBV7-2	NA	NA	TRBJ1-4	TGTGCCAGCAGCCCAGGCCGGTACAAGTCGCCGAATGAAAAACTGTTTTTT	CASSPGRYKSPNEKLFF
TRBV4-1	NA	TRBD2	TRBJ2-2	TGCGCCAGCAGCCAAGCGGGACTAGCGGGAGAAGGTACCGGGGAGCTGTTTTTT	CASSQAGLAGEGTGELFF
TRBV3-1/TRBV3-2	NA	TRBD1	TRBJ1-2	TGTGCCAGCAGCCAACAAAACAGGGGAGCTAGCTATGGCTACACCTTC	CASSQQNRGASYGYTF
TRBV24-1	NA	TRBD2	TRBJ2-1	TGTGCCACCAGCCTGACAGGCGGGGGGGATGAGCAGTTCTTC	CATSLTGGGDEQFF
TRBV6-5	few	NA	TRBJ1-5	TGTGCCAGCAGCCCGGGGAGGGTGGGACAGCCCCAGCATTTT	CASSPGRVGQPQHF
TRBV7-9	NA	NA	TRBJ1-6	TGTGCCAGCAGCTTACAGGGAGGGACTTCACCCCTCCACTTT	CASSLQGGTSPLHF
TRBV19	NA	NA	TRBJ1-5	TGTGCCAGTAGTATCAGGGACTCCAATCAGCCCCAGCATTTT	CASSIRDSNQPQHF
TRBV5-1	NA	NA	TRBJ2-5	TGCGCCAGCAGCCTTCAATCAGGAACAGAGACCCAGTACTTC	CASSLQSGTETQYF
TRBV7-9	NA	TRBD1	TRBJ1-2	TGTGCCAGCAGCGTTTACAGGGGCGGTGGCTACACCTTC	CASSVYRGGGYTF
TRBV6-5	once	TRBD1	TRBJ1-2	TGTGCCACGACCCAGGGGGCGCGTAACTATGGCTACACCTTC	CATTQGARNYGYTF
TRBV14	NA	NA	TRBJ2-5	TGTGCCAGCAGCCAAGTCCCGGGTAGAGGACAAGAGACCCAGTACTTC	CASSQVPGRGQETQYF
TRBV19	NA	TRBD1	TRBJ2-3	TGTGCCAGTAGTAATGGACAGGTAGGCACAGATACGCAGTATTTT	CASSNGQVGTDTQYF
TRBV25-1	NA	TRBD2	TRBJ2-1	TGTGCCAGCATGCGTTCCGTGCCTAGCGGGAGCTCCTACAATGAGCAGTTCTTC	CASMRSVPSGSSYNEQFF
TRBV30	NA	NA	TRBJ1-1	TGTGCCTGGAACCGTGAACCGGGGGGCGCGAGCACTGAAGCTTTCTTT	CAWNREPGGASTEAFF
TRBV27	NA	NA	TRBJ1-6	TGTGCCAGCAGTTTCAACAGCTATAATTCACCCCTCCACTTT	CASSFNSYNSPLHF
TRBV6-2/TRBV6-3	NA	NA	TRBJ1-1	TGTGCCAGCAGTACACAGGTCTACACTGAAGCTTTCTTT	CASSTQVYTEAFF
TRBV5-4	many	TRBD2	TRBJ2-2	TGTGCCAGCAACCCGGGACTAGGATTTCCCGGGGAGCTGTTTTTT	CASNPGLGFPGELFF
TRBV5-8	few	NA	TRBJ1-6	TGTGCCAGCAGCCACAGGACCGGGACAAGAGATAATTCACCCCTCCACTTT	CASSHRTGTRDNSPLHF
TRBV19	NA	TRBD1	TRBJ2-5	TGTGCCACCTCGAAAGGGACAGGAGGAGAGACCCAGTACTTC	CATSKGTGGETQYF
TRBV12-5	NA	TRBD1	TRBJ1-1	TGTGCTAGTGGTCCCCGCACGGGACAGGGGGCAGGCACTGAAGCTTTCTTT	CASGPRTGQGAGTEAFF
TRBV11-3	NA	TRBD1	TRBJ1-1	TGTGCCAGCAGCTTAGCCCTAAACAGGGGTGGCAAGTCAGCTTTCTTT	CASSLALNRGGKSAFF
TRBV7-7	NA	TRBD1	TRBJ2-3	TGTGCCAGCAGCAATACAGGACAGGCGGCAGATACGCAGTATTTT	CASSNTGQAADTQYF
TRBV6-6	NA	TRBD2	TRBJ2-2	TGTGCCAGCAGTCGCCGACTAGCGGAGTTGGACACCGGGGAGCTGTTTTTT	CASSRRLAELDTGELFF
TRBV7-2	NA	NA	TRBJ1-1	TGTGCCAGCAGCTTCGGCGCGGGGAGGGCTGAAGCTTTCTTT	CASSFGAGRAEAFF
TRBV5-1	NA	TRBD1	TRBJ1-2	TGCGCCAGCAGACAGGGGCTTGATAACTATGGCTACACCTTC	CASRQGLDNYGYTF
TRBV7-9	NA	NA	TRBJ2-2	TGTGCCAGCAGCCAAATGACCGGGGAGCTGTTTTTT	CASSQMTGELFF
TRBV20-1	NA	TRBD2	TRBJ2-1	TGCAGTGCTAGTTCGGGGGCGGGAGGTGGCGATGAGCAGTTCTTC	CSASSGAGGGDEQFF
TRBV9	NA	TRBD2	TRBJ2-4	TGTGCCAGCAGCGTAGGTCTAGCGGGAGCCCAAAACATTCAGTACTTC	CASSVGLAGAQNIQYF
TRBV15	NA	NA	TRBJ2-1	TGTGCCACCAGCTCCCGACTCGGCGCAAGCCCCTACAATGAGCAGTTCTTC	CATSSRLGASPYNEQFF
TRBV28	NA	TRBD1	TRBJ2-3	TGTGCCAGCACCCGAGGGGGCAGGGGGCTTGATACGCAGTATTTT	CASTRGGRGLDTQYF
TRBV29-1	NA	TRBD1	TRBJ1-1	TGCAGCGTTGAAGGTCCAGGGGGCCGTGAAGCTTTCTTT	CSVEGPGGREAFF
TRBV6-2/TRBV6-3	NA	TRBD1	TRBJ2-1	TGTGCCAGCAGTTACAACCCATGGACAGGGAACAATGAGCAGTTCTTC	CASSYNPWTGNNEQFF
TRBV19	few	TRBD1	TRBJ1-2	TGTGCCAGCCTTGTTTCCAGGACAGGCACTAACTATGGCTACACCTTC	CASLVSRTGTNYGYTF
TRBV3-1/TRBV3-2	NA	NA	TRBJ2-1	TGTGCCAGCAGCCAGGGAAACACAGGGGAGCAGTTCTTC	CASSQGNTGEQFF
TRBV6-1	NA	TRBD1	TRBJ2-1	TGTGCCAGCAGTAACAGGGGGCTATACAATGAGCAGTTCTTC	CASSNRGLYNEQFF
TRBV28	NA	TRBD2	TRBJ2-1	TGTGCCAGCAGCCCTGGACTAGCGGGATCCGCTGAGCAGTTCTTC	CASSPGLAGSAEQFF